This T cell receptor (beta chain) was recovered during a study of T cell repertoires in cytomegalovirus infection. One entry per CDR3 protein, called by TCRdb with MiXCR from the reads. The data hold 450,000 to 600,000 distinct CDR3 sequences, with around 10% observed a single time. Germline V gene lookup returns CDR1 SGHAT and CDR2 FQNNGV. CDR3 length equals 14 residues. V was clipped by 4 bases and J by 5 bases; unmatched bases: 7. This clonotype occurred many times. The chain couples TRBV11-2 to TRBJ2-7; 8 bases line up with TRBD1. This receptor was identified in a human donor in good health (CMV status not recorded). Some clones in this sample may be carry-over from other donors' samples. The sample consisted of PBMCs. The DNA for the CDR3 is TGTGCCAGCAGCTACATGGACAGGGTCAACGAGCAGTACTTC. Translation: CASSYMDRVNEQYF.